These T cell receptor beta chains were read from a single sample in a study of control samples from healthy donors and cancer patients. Measured with immunoSEQ multiplex PCR; TCRdb has only the in-frame clones, and not every one. The table records about 160,000 clones, less than 95% of them present only once. Sequencing input: PBMCs. The source is a man aged 55 to 70 with colorectal cancer. Each CDR3 is given with its conserved first and last residue. The order of the fields is D gene, V gene, J gene, clone size, CDR3 protein, CDR3 DNA. A D gene is named only where the DNA matches it firmly. Size is stated for part of the rows, as once, few or many counts, or as a class when the clone is expanded.

NA,TRBV19,TRBJ2-2,NA,CASKGTGELFF,TGTGCCAGTAAGGGAACCGGGGAGCTGTTTTTT
NA,TRBV29-1,TRBJ2-7,NA,CSVDGGSYEQYF,TGCAGCGTTGATGGGGGTTCCTACGAGCAGTACTTC
TRBD1,TRBV10-3,TRBJ2-1,NA,CAISPGTGVYNEQFF,TGTGCCATCAGTCCCGGGACAGGGGTTTACAATGAGCAGTTCTTC
NA,TRBV27,TRBJ1-2,NA,CASSSQGYGYTF,TGTGCCAGCAGTTCCCAGGGTTATGGCTACACCTTC
NA,TRBV5-5,TRBJ2-3,once,CASSLERTRGDTQYF,TGTGCCAGCAGCTTGGAACGTACGCGGGGAGATACGCAGTATTTT
TRBD1,TRBV5-4,TRBJ2-6,NA,CASSPGQGVGGANVLTF,TGTGCCAGCAGCCCGGGACAGGGGGTAGGTGGGGCCAACGTCCTGACTTTC
NA,TRBV3-1/TRBV3-2,TRBJ1-2,NA,CASSQEQKYYGYTF,TGTGCCAGCAGCCAAGAGCAGAAGTACTATGGCTACACCTTC
NA,TRBV5-8,TRBJ1-2,many,CASSLGQGWYYGYTF,TGTGCCAGCAGCTTGGGGCAGGGATGGTACTATGGCTACACCTTC
TRBD1,TRBV19,TRBJ2-3,once,CASSRTGDKGSDTQYF,TGTGCCAGTAGCCGGACAGGGGATAAGGGGTCAGATACGCAGTATTTT
NA,TRBV7-8,TRBJ1-2,NA,CASSREETNNGYTF,TGTGCCAGCAGTCGGGAAGAGACAAACAATGGCTACACCTTC
NA,TRBV5-1,TRBJ2-5,NA,CASSLNLRKETQYF,TGCGCCAGCAGCTTGAATTTGAGGAAAGAGACCCAGTACTTC
NA,TRBV23-1,TRBJ2-5,NA,CASSHPRGVEETQYF,TGCGCCAGCAGTCACCCCAGGGGGGTGGAAGAGACCCAGTACTTC
TRBD2,TRBV19,TRBJ2-3,once,CASSIPGGASNTQYF,TGTGCCAGTAGTATTCCGGGGGGGGCGTCAAATACGCAGTATTTT
NA,TRBV24-1,TRBJ1-1,NA,CATSVGMNTEAFF,TGTGCCACCAGTGTAGGGATGAACACTGAAGCTTTCTTT
TRBD1,TRBV24-1,TRBJ1-5,NA,CATSDNDRGLDQPQHF,TGTGCCACCAGTGATAATGACAGGGGGCTAGATCAGCCCCAGCATTTT
TRBD1,TRBV24-1,TRBJ2-3,NA,CATSDSGTGSDTQYF,TGTGCCACCAGTGACTCCGGGACAGGGTCAGATACGCAGTATTTT
TRBD1,TRBV5-1,TRBJ2-2,NA,CASSEDRVSGELFF,TGCGCCAGCAGCGAGGACAGGGTATCCGGGGAGCTGTTTTTT
TRBD1,TRBV25-1,TRBJ2-7,NA,CASSVSGQGRSYEQYF,TGTGCCAGCAGTGTCTCCGGACAGGGCAGGAGTTACGAGCAGTACTTC